The text below deals with one T cell receptor (beta chain). Its specificity is not known. Only in-frame clones appear in the TCRdb table, and some are missing; sequencing was by immunoSEQ multiplex PCR. The sample contains about 200,000 clones, approximately 87% of which appear only once. These data belong to a study of cytomegalovirus exposure and HLA in healthy donors. At the level of the study: A subsequent analysis reported that the 120 or so validation repertoires were produced on the same platform that had also been used for the approximately 710 first-cohort repertoires. Points from the study as a whole: Three of the chains that were CMV-associated were confirmed in vitro to be specific for CMV antigens. TCR sequences were mostly rare, though some public TCRs occurred in many donors. The authors listed about 170 TCR beta chains as cytomegalovirus-associated.

CDR1 SGDLS and CDR2 YYNGEE come from the germline V gene. The CDR3 loop spans 14 amino acids. Trimming cost V 4 bases and J 4 bases; bases outside gene matches: 4. The sequencing input was PBMCs. This chain uses TRBV9 with TRBJ2-2, with 7 bases that match TRBD1. The receptor comes from a woman aged 18-29 years in good health and CMV-seronegative. The CDR3 is CASSPRTGTGELFF. The CDR3 DNA reads TGTGCCAGCAGCCCTCGGACAGGCACCGGGGAGCTGTTTTTT.